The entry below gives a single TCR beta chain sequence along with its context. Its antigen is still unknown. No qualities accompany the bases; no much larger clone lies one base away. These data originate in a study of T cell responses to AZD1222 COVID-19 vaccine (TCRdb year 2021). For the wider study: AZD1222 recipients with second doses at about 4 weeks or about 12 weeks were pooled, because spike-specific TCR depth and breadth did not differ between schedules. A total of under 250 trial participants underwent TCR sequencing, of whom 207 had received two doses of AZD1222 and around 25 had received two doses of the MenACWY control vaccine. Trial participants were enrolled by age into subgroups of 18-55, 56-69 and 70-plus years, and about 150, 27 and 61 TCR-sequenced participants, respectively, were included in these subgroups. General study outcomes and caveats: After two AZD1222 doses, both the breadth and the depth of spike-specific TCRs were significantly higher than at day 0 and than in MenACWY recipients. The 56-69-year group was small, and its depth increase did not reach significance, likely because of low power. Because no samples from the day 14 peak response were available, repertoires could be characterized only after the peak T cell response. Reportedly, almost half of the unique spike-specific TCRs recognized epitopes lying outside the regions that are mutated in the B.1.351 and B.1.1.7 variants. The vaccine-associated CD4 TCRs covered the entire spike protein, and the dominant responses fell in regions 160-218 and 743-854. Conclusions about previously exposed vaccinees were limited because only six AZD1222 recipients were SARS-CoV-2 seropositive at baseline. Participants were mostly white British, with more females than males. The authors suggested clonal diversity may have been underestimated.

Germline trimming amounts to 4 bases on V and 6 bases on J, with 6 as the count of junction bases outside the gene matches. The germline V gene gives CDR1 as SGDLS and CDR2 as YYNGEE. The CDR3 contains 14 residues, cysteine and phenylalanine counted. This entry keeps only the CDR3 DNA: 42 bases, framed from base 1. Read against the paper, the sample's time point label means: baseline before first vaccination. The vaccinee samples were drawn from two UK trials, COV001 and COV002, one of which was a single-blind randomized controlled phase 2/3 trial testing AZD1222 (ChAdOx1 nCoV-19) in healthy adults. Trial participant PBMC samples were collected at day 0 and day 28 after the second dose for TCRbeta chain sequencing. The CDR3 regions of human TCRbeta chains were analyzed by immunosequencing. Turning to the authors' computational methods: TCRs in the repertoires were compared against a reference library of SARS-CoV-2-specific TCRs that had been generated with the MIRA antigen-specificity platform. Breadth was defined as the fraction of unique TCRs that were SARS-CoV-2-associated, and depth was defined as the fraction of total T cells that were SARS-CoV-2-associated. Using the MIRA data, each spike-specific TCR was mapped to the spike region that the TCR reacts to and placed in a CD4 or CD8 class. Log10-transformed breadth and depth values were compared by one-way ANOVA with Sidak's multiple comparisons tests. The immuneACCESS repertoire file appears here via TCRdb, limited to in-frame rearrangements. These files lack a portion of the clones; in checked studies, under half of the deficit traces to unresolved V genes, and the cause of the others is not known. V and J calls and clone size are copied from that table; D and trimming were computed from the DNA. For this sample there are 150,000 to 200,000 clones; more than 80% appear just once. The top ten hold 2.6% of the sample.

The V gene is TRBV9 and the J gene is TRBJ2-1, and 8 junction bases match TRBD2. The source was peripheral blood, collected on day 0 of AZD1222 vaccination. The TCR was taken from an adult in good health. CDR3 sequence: CASSFPGLGNEQFF. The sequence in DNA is TGTGCCAGCAGCTTCCCGGGACTAGGCAATGAGCAGTTCTTC.